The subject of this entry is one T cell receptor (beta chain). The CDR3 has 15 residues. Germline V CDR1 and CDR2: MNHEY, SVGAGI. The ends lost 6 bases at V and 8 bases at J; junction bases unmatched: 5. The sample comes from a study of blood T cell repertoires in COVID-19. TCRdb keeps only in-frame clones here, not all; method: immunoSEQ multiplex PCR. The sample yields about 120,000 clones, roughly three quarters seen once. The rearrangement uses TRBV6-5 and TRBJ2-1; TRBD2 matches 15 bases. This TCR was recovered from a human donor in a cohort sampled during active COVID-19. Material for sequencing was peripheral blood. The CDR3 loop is CASRGTSGGPDEQFF. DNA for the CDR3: TGTGCCAGCAGGGGGACTAGCGGGGGGCCGGATGAGCAGTTCTTC.